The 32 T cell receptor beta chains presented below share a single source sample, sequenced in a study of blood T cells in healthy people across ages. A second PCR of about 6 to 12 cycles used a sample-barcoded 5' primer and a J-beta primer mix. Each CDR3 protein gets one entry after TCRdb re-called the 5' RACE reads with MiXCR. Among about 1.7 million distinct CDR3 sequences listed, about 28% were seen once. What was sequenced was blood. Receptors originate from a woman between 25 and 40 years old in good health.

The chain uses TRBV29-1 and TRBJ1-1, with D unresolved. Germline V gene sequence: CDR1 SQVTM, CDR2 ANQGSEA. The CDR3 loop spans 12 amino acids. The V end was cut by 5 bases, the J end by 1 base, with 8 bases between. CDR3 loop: CSVSWTNTEAFF. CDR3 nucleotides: TGCAGCGTTAGTTGGACGAACACTGAAGCTTTCTTT.

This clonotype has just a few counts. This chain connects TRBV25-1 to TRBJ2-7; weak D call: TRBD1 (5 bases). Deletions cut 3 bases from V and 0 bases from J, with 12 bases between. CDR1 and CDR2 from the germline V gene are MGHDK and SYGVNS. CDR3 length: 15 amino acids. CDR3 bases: TGTGCCAGCAGTGAGGGGCGGCAGGCCTCCTACGAGCAGTACTTC. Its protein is CASSEGRQASYEQYF.

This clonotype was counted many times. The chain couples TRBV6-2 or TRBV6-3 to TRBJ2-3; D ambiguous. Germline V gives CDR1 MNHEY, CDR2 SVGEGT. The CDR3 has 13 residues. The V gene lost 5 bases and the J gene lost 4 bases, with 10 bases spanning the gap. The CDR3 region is CASSVGLADTQYF. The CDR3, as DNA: TGTGCCAGCAGTGTCGGTTTGGCAGATACGCAGTATTTT.

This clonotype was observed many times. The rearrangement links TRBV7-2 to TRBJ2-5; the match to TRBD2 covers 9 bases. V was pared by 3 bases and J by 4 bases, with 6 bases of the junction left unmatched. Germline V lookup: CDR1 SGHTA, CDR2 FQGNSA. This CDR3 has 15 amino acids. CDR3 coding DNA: TGTGCCAGCAGCTTTGCGGGGGGGAGGGGAGAGACCCAGTACTTC. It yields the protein CASSFAGGRGETQYF.

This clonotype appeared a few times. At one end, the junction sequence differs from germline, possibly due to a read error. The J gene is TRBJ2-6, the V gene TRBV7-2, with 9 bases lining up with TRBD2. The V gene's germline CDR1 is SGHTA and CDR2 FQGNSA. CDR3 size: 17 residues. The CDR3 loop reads CASSSRLADSGANALTF. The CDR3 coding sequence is TGTGCCAGCAGCTCACGACTAGCGGACTCTGGGGCCAACGCCCTGACTTTC. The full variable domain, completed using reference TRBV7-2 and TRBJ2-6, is GAGVSQSPSNKVTEKGKDVELRCDPISGHTALYWYRQSLGQGLEFLIYFQGNSAPDKSGLPSDRFSAERTGGSVSTLTIQRTQQEDSAVYLCASSSRLADSGANALTFGAGSRLTVL.

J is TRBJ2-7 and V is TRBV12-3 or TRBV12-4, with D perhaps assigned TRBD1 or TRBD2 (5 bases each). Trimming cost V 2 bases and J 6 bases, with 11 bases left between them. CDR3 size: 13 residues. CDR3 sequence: CASSLQGPLEQYF. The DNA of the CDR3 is TGTGCCAGCAGTTTACAGGGACCCCTCGAGCAGTACTTC.

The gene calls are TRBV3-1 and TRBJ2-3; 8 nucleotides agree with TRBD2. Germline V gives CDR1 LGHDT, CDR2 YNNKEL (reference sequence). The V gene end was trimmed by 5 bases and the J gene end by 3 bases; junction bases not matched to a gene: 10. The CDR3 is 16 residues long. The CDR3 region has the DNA TGTGCCAGCAGCGGAGACGGAGCGGGGGCGACAGATACGCAGTATTTT. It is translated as CASSGDGAGATDTQYF.

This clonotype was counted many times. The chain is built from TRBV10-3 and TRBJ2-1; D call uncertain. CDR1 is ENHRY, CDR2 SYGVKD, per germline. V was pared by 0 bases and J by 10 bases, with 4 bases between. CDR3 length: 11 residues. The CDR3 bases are TGTGCCATCAGTGAGTCATGGGAGCAGTTCTTC. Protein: CAISESWEQFF.

This chain's CDR3 is CASSQVGTAVGYTF. The CDR3 nucleotides read TGTGCCAGCAGCCAAGTTGGGACAGCGGTCGGCTACACCTTC. The chain links TRBV4-2 to TRBJ1-2; 7 bases agree with TRBD1. Looked up from germline, CDR1 is LGHNA and CDR2 is YNFKEQ. CDR3 length equals 14 residues. J was trimmed by 8 bases and V by 1 base; bases with no gene match: 7.

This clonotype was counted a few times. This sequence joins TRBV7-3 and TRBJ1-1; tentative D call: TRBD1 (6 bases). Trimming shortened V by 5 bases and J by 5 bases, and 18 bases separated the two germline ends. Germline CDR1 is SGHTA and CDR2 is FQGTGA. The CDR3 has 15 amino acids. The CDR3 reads CASSLSGGGITEAFF. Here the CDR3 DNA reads TGTGCCAGCAGCCTCAGTGGGGGCGGGATAACTGAAGCTTTCTTT.

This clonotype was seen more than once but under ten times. CDR3 sequence (DNA): TGCAGTGGGAAAAGCGACCTAACTGAAAAACTGTTTTTT. Encoded protein: CSGKSDLTEKLFF. The V call is TRBV20-1, the J call TRBJ1-4; D is uncertain. CDR1 and CDR2 from the germline V gene are DFQATT and SNEGSKA (reference sequence). This CDR3 is built from 13 residues. V lost 7 bases and J 7 bases, leaving 16 bases between the germline ends.

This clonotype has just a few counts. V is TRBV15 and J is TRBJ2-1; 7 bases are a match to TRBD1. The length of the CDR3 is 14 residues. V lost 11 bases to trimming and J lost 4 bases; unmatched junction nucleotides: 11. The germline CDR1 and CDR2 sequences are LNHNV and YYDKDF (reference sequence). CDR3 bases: TGTGCCGCCATGAAGGGACAGTCATACAATGAGCAGTTCTTC. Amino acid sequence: CAAMKGQSYNEQFF.

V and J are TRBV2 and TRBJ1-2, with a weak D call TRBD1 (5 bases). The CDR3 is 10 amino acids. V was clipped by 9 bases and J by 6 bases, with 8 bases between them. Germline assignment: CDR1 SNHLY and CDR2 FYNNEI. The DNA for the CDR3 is TGTGCCAGGAAACAGGATGGCTACACCTTC. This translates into CARKQDGYTF.

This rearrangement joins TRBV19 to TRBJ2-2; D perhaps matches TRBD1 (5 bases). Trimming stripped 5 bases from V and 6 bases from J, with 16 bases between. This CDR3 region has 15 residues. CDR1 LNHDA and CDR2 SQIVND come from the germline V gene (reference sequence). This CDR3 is CASSPLGPLSGELFF. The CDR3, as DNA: TGTGCCAGTAGTCCTCTGGGGCCTTTATCCGGGGAGCTGTTTTTT. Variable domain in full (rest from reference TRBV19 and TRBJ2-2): DGGITQSPKYLFRKEGQNVTLSCEQNLNHDAMYWYRQDPGQGLRLIYYSQIVNDFQKGDIAEGYSVSREKKESFPLTVTSAQKNPTAFYLCASSPLGPLSGELFFGEGSRLTVL.

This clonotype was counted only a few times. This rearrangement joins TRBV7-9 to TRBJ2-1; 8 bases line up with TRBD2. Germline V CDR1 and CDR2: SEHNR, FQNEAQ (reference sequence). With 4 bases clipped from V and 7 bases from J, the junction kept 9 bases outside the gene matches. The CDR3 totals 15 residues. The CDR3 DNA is TGTGCCAGCAGCTATCGAGCGGGAGTTTCTAATGAGCAGTTCTTC. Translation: CASSYRAGVSNEQFF.

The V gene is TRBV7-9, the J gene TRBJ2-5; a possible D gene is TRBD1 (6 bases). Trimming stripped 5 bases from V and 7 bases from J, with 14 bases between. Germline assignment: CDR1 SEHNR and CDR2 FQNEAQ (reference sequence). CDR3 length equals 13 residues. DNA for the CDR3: TGTGCCAGCAGCACGACAGGAGAGGGGACCCAGTACTTC. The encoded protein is CASSTTGEGTQYF.

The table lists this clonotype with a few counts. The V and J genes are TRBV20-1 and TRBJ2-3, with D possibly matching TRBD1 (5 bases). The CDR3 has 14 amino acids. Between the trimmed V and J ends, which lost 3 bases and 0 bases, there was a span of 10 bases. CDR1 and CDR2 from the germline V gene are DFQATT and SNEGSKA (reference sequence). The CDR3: CSARGPGSTDTQYF. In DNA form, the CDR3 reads TGCAGTGCTAGGGGGCCCGGGAGCACAGATACGCAGTATTTT.

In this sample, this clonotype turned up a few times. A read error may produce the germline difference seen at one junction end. CDR3 nucleotides: TGTGCCAGCAGCTTAATGGCGGGAGCTAGCACAGGTACGCAGTATTTT. Amino acids: CASSLMAGASTGTQYF. This rearrangement joins TRBV7-2 to TRBJ2-3, with 7 nucleotides matching TRBD2. Germline-derived CDR1 and CDR2 are SGHTA and FQGNSA. This CDR3 has 16 residues.

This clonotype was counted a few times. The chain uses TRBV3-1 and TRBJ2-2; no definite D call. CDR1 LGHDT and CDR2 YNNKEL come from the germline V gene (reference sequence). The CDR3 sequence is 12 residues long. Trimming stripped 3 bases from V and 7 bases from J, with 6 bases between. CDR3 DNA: TGTGCCAGCAGCCACGGCGGCGGGGAGCTGTTTTTT. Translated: CASSHGGGELFF. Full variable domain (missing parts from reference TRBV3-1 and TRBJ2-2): DTAVSQTPKYLVTQMGNDKSIKCEQNLGHDTMYWYKQDSKKFLKIMFSYNNKELIINETVPNRFSPKSPDKAHLNLHINSLELGDSAVYFCASSHGGGELFFGEGSRLTVL.

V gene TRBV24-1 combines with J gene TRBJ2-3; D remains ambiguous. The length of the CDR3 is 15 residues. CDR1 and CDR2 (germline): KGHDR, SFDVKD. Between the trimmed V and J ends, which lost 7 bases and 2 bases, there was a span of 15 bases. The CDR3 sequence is CATRRSGTYTDTQYF. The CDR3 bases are TGTGCCACCAGGCGCTCGGGTACCTACACAGATACGCAGTATTTT.

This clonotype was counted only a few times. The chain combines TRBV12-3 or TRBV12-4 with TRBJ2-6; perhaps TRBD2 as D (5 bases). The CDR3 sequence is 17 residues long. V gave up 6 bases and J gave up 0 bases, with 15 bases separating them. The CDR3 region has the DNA TGTGCCAGCAGAGAGAGGACTGGACGCTCTGGGGCCAACGTCCTGACTTTC. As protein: CASRERTGRSGANVLTF.

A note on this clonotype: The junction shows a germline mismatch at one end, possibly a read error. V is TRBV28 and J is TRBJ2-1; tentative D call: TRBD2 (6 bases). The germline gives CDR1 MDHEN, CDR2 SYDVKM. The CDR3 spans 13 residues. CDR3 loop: CASIGTPYNERFF. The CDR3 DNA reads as TGTGCCAGCATAGGGACTCCCTACAATGAGCGGTTCTTC. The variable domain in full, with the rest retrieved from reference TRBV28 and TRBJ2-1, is DVKVTQSSRYLVKRTGEKVFLECVQDMDHENMFWYRQDPGLGLRLIYFSYDVKMKEKGDIPEGYSVSREKKERFSLILESASTNQTSMYLCASIGTPYNERFFGPGTRLTVL.

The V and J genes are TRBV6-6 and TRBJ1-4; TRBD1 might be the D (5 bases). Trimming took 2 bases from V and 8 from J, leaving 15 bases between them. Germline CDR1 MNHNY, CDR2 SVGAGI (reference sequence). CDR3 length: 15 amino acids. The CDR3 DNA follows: TGTGCCAGCAGTTACATAGCAGGGTTAGACGAAAAACTGTTTTTT. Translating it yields CASSYIAGLDEKLFF.

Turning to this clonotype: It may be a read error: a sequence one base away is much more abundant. The CDR3 protein is CASNRSGASYEQYF. CDR3 DNA: TGTGCCAGCAACCGCAGCGGGGCCTCCTACGAGCAGTACTTC. This chain connects TRBV3-1 to TRBJ2-4; 7 bases are a match to TRBD2. The J call could be wrong; TRBJ2-7 is a better fit for the DNA end. Germline loops: CDR1 LGHDT, CDR2 YNNKEL (reference sequence). The CDR3 covers 14 residues.

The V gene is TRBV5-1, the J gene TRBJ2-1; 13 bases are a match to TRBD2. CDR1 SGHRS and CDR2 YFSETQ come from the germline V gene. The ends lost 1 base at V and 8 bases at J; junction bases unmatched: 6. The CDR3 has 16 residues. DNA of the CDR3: TGCGCCAGCAGCTTGCCCCGGACTAGCGGGGGAGATGAGCAGTTCTTC. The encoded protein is CASSLPRTSGGDEQFF.

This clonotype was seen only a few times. The CDR3 is CASSQGRTVNTEAFF. CDR3 bases: TGTGCCAGCAGCCAAGGTCGAACGGTAAACACTGAAGCTTTCTTT. The chain combines TRBV4-2 with TRBJ1-1; D gene uncertain. The V and J ends lost 1 base and 2 bases respectively, with 11 bases between them. The CDR3 length is 15 residues. Germline values: CDR1 LGHNA, CDR2 YNFKEQ.

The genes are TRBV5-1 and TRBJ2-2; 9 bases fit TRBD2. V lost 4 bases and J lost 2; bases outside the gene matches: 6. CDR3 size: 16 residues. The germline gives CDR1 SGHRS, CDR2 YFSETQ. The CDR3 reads CASSGIAGVNTGELFF. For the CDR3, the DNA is TGCGCCAGCAGCGGGATAGCGGGGGTAAACACCGGGGAGCTGTTTTTT.

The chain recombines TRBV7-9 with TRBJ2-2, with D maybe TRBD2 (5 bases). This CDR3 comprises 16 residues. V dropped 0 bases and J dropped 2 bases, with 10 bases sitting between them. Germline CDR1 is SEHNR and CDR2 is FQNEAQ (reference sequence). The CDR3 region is CASSLAAAANTGELFF. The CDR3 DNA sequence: TGTGCCAGCAGCTTAGCGGCAGCGGCTAACACCGGGGAGCTGTTTTTT. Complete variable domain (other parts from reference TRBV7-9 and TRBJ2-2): DTGVSQNPRHKITKRGQNVTFRCDPISEHNRLYWYRQTLGQGPEFLTYFQNEAQLEKSRLLSDRFSAERPKGSFSTLEIQRTEQGDSAMYLCASSLAAAANTGELFFGEGSRLTVL.

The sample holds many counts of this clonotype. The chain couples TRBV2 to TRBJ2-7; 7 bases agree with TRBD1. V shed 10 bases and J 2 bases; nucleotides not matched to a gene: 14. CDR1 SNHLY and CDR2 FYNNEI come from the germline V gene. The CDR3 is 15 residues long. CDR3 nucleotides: TGTGCCACCACTCCAGCCGGGACAGAAGCCTACGAGCAGTACTTC. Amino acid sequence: CATTPAGTEAYEQYF.

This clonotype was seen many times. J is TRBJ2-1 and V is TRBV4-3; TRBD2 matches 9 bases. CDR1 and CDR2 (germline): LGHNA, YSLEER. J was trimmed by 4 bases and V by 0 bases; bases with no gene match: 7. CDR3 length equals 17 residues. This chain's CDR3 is CASSQEPTSGRYNEQFF. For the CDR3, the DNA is TGCGCCAGCAGCCAAGAGCCCACTAGCGGGCGATACAATGAGCAGTTCTTC.

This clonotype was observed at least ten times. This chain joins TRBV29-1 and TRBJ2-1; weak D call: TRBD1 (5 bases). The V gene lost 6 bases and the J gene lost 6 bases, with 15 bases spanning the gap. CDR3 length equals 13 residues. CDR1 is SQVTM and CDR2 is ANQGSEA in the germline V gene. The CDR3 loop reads CSVSGPQGNEQFF. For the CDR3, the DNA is TGCAGCGTGTCAGGTCCCCAGGGCAATGAGCAGTTCTTC.

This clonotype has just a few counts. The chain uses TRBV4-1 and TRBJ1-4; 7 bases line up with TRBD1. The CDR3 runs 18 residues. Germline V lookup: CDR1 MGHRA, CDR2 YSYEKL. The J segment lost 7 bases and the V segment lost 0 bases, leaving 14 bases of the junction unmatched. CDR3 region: CASSQEDGGGYEGEKLFF. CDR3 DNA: TGCGCCAGCAGCCAAGAGGATGGAGGGGGCTATGAGGGTGAAAAACTGTTTTTT.